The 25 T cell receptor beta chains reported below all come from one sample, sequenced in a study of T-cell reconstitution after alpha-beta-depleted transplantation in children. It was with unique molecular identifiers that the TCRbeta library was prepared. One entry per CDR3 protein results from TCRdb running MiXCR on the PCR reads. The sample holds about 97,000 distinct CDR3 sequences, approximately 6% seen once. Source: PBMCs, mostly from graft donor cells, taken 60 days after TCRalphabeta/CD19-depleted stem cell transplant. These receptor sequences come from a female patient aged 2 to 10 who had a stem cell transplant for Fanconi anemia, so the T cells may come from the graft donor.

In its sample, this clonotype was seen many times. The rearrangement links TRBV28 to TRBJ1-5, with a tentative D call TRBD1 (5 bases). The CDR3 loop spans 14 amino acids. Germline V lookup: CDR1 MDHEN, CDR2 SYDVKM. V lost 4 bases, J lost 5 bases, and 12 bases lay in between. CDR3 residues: CASSWGDRYQPQHF. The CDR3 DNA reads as TGTGCCAGCAGTTGGGGGGATAGGTATCAGCCCCAGCATTTT.

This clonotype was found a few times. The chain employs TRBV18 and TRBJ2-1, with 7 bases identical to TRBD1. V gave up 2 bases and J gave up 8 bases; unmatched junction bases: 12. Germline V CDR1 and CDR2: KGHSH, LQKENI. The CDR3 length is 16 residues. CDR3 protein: CASSPYRGHGYDEQFF. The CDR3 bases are TGTGCCAGCTCACCATACAGGGGTCACGGGTACGATGAGCAGTTCTTC.

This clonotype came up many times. The CDR3: CSVESGSSTGELFF. As DNA, the CDR3 is TGCAGCGTTGAGAGTGGGTCATCCACCGGGGAGCTGTTTTTT. V and J are TRBV29-1 and TRBJ2-2; D remains ambiguous. The CDR3 has 14 residues. From germline, CDR1 is SQVTM and CDR2 ANQGSEA. Deletions cut 3 bases from V and 4 bases from J, with 12 bases between.

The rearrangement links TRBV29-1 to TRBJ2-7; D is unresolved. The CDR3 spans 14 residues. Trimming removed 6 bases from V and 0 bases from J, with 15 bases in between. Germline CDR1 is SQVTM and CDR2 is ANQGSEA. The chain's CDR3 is CSVESVRSSYEQYF. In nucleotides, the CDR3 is TGCAGCGTCGAAAGCGTAAGGAGCTCCTACGAGCAGTACTTC.

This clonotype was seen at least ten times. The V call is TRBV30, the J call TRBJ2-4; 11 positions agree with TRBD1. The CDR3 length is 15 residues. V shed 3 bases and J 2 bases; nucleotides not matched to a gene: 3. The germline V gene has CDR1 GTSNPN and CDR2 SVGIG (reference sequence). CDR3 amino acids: CAWRDRGLSKNIQYF. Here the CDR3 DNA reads TGTGCCTGGAGGGACAGGGGGCTGTCCAAAAACATTCAGTACTTC. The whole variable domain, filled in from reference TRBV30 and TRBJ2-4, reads SQTIHQWPATLVQPVGSPLSLECTVEGTSNPNLYWYRQAAGRGLQLLFYSVGIGQISSEVPQNLSASRPQDRQFILSSKKLLLSDSGFYLCAWRDRGLSKNIQYFGAGTRLSVL.

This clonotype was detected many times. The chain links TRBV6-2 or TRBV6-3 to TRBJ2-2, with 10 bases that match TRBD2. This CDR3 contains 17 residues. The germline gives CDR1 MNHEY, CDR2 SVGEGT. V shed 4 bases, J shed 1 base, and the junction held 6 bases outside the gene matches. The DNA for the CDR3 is TGTGCCAGCAGTTTTCTAGCGGGAGAAGGGAACACCGGGGAGCTGTTTTTT. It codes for CASSFLAGEGNTGELFF.

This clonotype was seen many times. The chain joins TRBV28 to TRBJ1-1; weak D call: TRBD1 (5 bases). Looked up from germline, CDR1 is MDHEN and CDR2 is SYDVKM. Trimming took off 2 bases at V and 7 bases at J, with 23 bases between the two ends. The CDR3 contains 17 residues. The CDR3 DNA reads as TGTGCCAGCAGTTTAGTCGGACTTGTTGGCAGCGGGGGTGAAGCTTTCTTT. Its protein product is CASSLVGLVGSGGEAFF.

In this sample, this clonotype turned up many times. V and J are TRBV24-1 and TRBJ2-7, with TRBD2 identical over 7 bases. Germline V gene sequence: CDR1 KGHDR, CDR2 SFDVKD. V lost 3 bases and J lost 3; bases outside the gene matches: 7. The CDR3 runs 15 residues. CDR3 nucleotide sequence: TGTGCCACCAGTGATCCCCGTGGCGGGGGCTACGAGCAGTACTTC. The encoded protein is CATSDPRGGGYEQYF.

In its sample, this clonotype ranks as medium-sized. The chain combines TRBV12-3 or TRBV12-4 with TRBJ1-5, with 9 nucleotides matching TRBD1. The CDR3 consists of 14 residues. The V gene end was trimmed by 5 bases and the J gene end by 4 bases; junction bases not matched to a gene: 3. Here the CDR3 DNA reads TGTGCCAGCAGTCCCGACAGGGGGAATCAGCCCCAGCATTTT. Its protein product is CASSPDRGNQPQHF.

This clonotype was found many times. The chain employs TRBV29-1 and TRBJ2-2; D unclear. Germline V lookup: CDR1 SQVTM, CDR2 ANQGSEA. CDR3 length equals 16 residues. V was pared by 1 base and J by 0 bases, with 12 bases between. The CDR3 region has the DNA TGCAGCGTTGAAGCGGCAGACCCCGCGAACACCGGGGAGCTGTTTTTT. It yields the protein CSVEAADPANTGELFF.

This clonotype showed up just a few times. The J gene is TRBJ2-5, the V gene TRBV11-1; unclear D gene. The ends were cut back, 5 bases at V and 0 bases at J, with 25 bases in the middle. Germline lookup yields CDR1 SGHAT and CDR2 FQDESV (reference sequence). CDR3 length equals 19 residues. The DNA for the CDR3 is TGTGCCAGCAGCCGATCTCTCGCAGTCATACGGTCATACCAAGAGACCCAGTACTTC. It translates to CASSRSLAVIRSYQETQYF.

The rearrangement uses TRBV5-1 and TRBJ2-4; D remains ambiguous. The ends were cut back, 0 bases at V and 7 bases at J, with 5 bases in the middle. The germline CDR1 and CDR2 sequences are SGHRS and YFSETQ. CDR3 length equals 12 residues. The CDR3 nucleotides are TGCGCCAGCAGCTTGGAAGGTAACATTCAGTACTTC. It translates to CASSLEGNIQYF.

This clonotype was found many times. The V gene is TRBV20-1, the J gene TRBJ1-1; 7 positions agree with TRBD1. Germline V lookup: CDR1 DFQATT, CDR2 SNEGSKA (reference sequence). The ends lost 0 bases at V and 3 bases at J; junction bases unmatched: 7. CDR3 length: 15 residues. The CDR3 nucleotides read TGCAGTGCTAGAGATCCCCAGACAGGGTACACTGAAGCTTTCTTT. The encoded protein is CSARDPQTGYTEAFF.

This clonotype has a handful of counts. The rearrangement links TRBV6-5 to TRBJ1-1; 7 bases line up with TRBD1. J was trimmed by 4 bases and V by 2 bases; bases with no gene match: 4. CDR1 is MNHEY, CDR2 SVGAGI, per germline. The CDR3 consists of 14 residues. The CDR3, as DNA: TGTGCCAGCAGTTACGTCAGGGGGACCACTGAAGCTTTCTTT. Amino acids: CASSYVRGTTEAFF.

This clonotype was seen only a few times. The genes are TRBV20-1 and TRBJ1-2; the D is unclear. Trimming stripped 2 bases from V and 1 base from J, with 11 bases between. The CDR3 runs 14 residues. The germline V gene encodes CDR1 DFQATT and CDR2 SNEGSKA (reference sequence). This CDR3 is CSARSPGVNYGYTF. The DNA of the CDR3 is TGCAGTGCTAGATCGCCCGGGGTTAACTATGGCTACACCTTC.

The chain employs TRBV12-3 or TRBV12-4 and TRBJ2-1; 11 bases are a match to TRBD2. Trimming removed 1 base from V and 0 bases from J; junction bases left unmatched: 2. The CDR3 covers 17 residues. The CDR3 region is CASSLEGLAVSYNEQFF. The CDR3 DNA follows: TGTGCCAGCAGTTTAGAGGGACTAGCGGTCTCCTACAATGAGCAGTTCTTC.

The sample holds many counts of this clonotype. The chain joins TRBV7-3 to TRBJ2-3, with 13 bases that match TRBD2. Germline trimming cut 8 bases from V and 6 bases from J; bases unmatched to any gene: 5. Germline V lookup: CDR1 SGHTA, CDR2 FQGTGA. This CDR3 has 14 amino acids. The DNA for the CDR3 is TGTGCCAGCGGGACTAGCGGGAAACGGGATACGCAGTATTTT. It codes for CASGTSGKRDTQYF.

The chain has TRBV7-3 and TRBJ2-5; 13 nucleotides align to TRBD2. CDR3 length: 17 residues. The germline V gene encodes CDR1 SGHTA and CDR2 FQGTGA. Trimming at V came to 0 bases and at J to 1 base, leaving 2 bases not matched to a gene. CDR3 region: CASSLTGLAGVQETQYF. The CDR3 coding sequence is TGTGCCAGCAGCTTAACCGGACTAGCGGGGGTCCAAGAGACCCAGTACTTC.

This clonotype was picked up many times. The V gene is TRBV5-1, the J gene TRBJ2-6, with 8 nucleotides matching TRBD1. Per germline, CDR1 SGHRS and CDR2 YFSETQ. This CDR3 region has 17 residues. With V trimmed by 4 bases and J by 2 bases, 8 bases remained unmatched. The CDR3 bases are TGCGCCAGCAGCCCAGAAGACAGGGGTCCTGGGGCCAACGTCCTGACTTTC. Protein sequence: CASSPEDRGPGANVLTF.

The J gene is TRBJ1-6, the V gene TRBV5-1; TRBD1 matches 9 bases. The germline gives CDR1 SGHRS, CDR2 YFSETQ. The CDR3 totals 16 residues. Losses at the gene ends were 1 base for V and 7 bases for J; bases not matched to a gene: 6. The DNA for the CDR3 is TGCGCCAGCAGCTTGTTCTCGGGACAGGGAAATTCACCCCTCCACTTT. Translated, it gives CASSLFSGQGNSPLHF.

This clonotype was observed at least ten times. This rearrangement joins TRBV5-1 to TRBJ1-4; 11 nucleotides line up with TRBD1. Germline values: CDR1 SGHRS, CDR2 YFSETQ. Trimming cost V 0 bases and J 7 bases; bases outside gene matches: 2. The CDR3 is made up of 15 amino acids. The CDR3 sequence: CASSLAGTGGEKLFF. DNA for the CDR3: TGCGCCAGCAGCTTGGCCGGGACAGGGGGTGAAAAACTGTTTTTT.

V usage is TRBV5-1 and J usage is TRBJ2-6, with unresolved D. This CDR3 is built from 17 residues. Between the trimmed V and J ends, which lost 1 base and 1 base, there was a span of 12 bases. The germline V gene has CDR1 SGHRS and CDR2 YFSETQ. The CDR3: CASSLIPLGSGANVLTF. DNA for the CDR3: TGCGCCAGCAGCTTGATCCCCTTGGGGTCTGGGGCCAACGTCCTGACTTTC.

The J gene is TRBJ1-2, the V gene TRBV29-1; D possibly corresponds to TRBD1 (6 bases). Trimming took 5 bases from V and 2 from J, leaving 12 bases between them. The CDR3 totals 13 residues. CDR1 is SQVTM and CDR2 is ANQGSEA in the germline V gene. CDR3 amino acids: CSVSGDSNYGYTF. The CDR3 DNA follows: TGCAGCGTTTCAGGGGATTCGAACTATGGCTACACCTTC.

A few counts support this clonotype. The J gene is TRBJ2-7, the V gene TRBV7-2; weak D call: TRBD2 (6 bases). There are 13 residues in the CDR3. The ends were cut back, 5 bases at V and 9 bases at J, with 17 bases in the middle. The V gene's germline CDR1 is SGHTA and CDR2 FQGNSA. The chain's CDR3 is CASSPSGARGQYF. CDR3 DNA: TGTGCCAGCAGCCCCTCTGGGGCGCGGGGGCAGTACTTC.

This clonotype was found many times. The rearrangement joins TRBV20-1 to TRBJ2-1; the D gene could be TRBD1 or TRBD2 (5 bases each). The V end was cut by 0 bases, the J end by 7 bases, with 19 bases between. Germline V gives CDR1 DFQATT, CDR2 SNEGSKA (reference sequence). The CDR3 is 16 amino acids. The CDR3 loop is CSARDPGPFHGNEQFF. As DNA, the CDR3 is TGCAGTGCTAGAGATCCGGGACCTTTCCATGGGAATGAGCAGTTCTTC.